There are a few counts of the clone carrying this TCR beta chain. Germline assignment: CDR1 KGHSH and CDR2 LQKENI. There are 15 residues in the CDR3. V lost 4 bases to trimming and J lost 7 bases, with 17 bases between them. These data are taken from a study of T cells in Graves' hyperthyroidism and ophthalmopathy. There were TCR beta CDR3 regions amplified from RNA transcripts. HTBI primers were the set used in a first-round RT-PCR of the TCR CDR3. In TCRdb, the multiplex PCR reads were re-called with MiXCR into one record per CDR3 protein. This sample has about 400,000 distinct CDR3 sequences, with approximately 14% found just once. With duration under 3 months, ophthalmopathy was active: Clinical Activity Score at least 3, NOSPECS at least 4. Uncontrolled infection, other autoimmune disease, pregnancy or lactation disqualified patients from enrolment. Diagnosis rested on symptoms, serum thyroxine and TRAb, thyroid ultrasound, and orbital computed tomography.

The J gene is TRBJ2-1, the V gene TRBV18; the D is unclear. The TCR comes from a man younger than 30 with Graves' ophthalmopathy. Sequencing used blood. As DNA, the CDR3 is TGTGCCAGCTCACTCGGCCTCTCTTATGTGAATGAGCAGTTCTTC. It specifies CASSLGLSYVNEQFF.